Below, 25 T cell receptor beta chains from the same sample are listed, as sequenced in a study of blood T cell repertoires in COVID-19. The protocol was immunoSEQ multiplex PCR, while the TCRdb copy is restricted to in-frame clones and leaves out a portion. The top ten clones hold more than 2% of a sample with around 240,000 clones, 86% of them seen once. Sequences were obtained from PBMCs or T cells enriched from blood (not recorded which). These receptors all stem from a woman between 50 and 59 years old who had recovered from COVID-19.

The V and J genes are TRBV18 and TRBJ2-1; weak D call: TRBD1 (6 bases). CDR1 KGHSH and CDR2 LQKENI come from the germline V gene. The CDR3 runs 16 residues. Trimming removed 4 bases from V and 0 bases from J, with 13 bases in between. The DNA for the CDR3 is TGTGCCAGCTCACTAAATAGGGGGAACTCCTACAATGAGCAGTTCTTC. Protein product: CASSLNRGNSYNEQFF.

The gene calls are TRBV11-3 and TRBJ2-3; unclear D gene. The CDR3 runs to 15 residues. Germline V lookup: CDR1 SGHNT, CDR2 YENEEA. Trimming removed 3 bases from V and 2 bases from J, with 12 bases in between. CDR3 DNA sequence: TGTGCCAGCAGCTTCCCCCAAAAAAACACAGATACGCAGTATTTT. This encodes CASSFPQKNTDTQYF.

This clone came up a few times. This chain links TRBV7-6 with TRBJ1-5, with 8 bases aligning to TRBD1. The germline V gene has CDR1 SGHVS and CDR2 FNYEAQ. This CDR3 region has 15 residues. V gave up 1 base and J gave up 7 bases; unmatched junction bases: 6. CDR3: CASSLEDRVGQPQHF. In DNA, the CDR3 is TGTGCCAGCAGCTTAGAGGACAGGGTAGGCCAGCCCCAGCATTTT.

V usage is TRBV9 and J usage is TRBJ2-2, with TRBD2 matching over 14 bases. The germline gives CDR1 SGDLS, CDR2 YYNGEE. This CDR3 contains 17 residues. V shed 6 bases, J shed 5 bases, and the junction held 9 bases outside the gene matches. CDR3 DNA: TGTGCCAGCACCGGGGGACTAGCGGGAGTCAGAACCGGGGAGCTGTTTTTT. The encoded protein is CASTGGLAGVRTGELFF. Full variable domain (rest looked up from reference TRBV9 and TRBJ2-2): DSGVTQTPKHLITATGQRVTLRCSPRSGDLSVYWYQQSLDQGLQFLIQYYNGEERAKGNILERFSAQQFPDLHSELNLSSLELGDSALYFCASTGGLAGVRTGELFFGEGSRLTVL.

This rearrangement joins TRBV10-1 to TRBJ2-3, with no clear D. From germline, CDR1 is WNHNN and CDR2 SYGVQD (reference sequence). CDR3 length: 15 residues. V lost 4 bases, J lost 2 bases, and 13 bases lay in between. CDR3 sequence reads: CASSGGLLNTDTQYF. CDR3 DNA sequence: TGCGCCAGCAGTGGCGGCCTCCTAAACACAGATACGCAGTATTTT.

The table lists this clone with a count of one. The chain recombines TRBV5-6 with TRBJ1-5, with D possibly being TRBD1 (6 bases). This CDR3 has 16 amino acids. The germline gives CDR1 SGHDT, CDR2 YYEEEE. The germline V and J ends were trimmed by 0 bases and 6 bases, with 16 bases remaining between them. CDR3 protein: CASSLGARGGGQPQHF. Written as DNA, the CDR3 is TGTGCCAGCAGCTTGGGGGCCAGGGGCGGAGGTCAGCCCCAGCATTTT.

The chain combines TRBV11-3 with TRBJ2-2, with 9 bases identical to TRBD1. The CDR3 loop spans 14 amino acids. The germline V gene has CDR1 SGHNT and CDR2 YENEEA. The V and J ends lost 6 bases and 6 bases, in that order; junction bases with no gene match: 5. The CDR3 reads CASRPGQGSGELFF. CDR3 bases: TGTGCCAGCAGACCCGGACAGGGGTCCGGGGAGCTGTTTTTT.

CDR3 protein: CASSQGAGAEAFF. The CDR3 DNA reads TGCGCCAGCAGCCAAGGAGCGGGGGCTGAAGCTTTCTTT. The V and J genes are TRBV4-3 and TRBJ1-1; possibly TRBD1 for D (5 bases). CDR1 and CDR2 (germline): LGHNA, YSLEER. Trimming removed 1 base from V and 6 bases from J, with 9 bases in between. The CDR3 contains 13 residues.

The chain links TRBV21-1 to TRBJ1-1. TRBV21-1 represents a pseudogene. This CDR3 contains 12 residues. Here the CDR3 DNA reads TGTGCCAGCCCTGAGGCAAACACTGAAGCTTTCTTT. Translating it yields CASPEANTEAFF.

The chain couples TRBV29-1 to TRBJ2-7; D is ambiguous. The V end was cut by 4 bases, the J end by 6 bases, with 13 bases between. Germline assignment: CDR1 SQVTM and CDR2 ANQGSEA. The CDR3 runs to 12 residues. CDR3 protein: CSVVRPPGEQYF. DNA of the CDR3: TGCAGCGTTGTAAGGCCCCCGGGCGAGCAGTACTTC.

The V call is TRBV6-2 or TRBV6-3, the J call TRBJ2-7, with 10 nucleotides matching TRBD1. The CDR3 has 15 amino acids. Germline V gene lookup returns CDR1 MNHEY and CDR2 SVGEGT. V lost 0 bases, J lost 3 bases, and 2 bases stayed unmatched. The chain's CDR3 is CASSYSRDRGYEQYF. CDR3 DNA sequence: TGTGCCAGCAGTTACTCCCGGGACAGGGGCTACGAGCAGTACTTC.

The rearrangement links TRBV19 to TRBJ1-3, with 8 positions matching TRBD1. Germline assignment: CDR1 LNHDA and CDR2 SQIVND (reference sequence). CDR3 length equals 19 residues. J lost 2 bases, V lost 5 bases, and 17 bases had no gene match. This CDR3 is CASSPVPGQVKAPGNTIYF. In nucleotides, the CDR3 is TGTGCCAGTAGTCCAGTCCCGGGACAGGTGAAAGCGCCTGGAAACACCATATATTTT.

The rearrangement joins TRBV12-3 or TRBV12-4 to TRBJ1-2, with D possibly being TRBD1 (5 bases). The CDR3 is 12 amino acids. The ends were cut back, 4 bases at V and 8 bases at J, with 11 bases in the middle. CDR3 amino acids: CASSSRGGGYTF. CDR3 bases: TGTGCCAGCAGTTCCCGGGGGGGAGGCTACACCTTC.

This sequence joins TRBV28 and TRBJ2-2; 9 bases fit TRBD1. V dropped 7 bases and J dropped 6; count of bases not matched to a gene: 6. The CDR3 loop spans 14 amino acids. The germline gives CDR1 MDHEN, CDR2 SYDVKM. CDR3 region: CASTRDRVPGELFF. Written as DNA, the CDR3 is TGTGCCAGCACTCGGGACAGGGTTCCCGGGGAGCTGTTTTTT. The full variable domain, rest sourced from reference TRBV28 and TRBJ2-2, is DVKVTQSSRYLVKRTGEKVFLECVQDMDHENMFWYRQDPGLGLRLIYFSYDVKMKEKGDIPEGYSVSREKKERFSLILESASTNQTSMYLCASTRDRVPGELFFGEGSRLTVL.

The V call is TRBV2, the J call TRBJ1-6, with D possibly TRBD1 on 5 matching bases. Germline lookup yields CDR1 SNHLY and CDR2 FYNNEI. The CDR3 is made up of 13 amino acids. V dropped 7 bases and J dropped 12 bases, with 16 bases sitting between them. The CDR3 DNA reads TGTGCCAGCAACCAAGGGGCATTTTTACCCCTCCACTTT. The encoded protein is CASNQGAFLPLHF.

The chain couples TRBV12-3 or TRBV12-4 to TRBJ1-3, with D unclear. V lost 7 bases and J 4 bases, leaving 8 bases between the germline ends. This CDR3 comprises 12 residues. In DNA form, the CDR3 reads TGTGCCAGCACCTTCGGGGGAAACACCATATATTTT. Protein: CASTFGGNTIYF.

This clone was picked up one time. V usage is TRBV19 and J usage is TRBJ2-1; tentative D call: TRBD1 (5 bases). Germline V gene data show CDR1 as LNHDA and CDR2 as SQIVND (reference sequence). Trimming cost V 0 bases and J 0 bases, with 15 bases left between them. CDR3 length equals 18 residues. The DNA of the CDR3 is TGTGCCAGTAGTATAGATAGGGGCGCCCCGAGCTCCTACAATGAGCAGTTCTTC. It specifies CASSIDRGAPSSYNEQFF.

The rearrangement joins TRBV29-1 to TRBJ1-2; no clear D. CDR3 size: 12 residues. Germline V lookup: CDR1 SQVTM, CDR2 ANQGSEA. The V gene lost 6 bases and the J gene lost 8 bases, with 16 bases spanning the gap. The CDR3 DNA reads TGCAGCGTCCTCTCTTGGGAGAGGGGCTACACCTTC. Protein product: CSVLSWERGYTF.

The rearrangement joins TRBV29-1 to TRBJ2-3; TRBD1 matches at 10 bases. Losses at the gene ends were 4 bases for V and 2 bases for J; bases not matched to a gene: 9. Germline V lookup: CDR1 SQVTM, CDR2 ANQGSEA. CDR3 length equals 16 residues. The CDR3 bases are TGCAGCGTTGGGGGGCCGGGACAGGGGATCACAGATACGCAGTATTTT. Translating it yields CSVGGPGQGITDTQYF.

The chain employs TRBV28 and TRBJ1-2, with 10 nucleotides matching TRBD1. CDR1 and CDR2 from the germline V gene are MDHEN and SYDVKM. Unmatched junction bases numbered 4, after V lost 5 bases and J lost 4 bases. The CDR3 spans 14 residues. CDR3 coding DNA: TGTGCCAGCAGTCAGACAGGGGGCTTCTATGGCTACACCTTC. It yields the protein CASSQTGGFYGYTF.

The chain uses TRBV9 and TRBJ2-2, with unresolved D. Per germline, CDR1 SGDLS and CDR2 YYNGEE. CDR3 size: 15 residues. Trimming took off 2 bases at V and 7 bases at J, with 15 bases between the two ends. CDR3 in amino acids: CASSVSRIPGGELFF. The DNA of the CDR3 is TGTGCCAGCAGCGTGTCGAGAATCCCGGGCGGGGAGCTGTTTTTT.

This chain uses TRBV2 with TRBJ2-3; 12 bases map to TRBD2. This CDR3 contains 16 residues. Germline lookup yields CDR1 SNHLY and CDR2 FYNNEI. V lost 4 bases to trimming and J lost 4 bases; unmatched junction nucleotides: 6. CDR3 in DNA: TGTGCCAGCAGTGTCGGACTAGCGGGGAGTGCAGATACGCAGTATTTT. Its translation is CASSVGLAGSADTQYF.

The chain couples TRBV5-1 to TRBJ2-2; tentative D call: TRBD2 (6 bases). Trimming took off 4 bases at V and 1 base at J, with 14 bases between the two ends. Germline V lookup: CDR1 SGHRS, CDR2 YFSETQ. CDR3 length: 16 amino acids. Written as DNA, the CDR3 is TGCGCCAGCAGCCCGGGCGGGATTCGGAACACCGGGGAGCTGTTTTTT. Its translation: CASSPGGIRNTGELFF.

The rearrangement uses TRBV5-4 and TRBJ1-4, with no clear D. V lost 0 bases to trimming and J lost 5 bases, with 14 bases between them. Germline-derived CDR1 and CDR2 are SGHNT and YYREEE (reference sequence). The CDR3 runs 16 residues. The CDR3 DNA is TGTGCCAGCAGCTTGGGGTTTGGGCCTGGGAATGAAAAACTGTTTTTT. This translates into CASSLGFGPGNEKLFF.

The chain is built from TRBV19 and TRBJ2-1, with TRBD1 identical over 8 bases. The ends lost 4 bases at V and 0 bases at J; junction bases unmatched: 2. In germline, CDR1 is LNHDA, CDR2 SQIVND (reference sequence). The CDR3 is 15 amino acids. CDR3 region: CASSTTGGSYNEQFF. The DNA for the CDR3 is TGTGCCAGTAGTACAACAGGGGGCTCCTACAATGAGCAGTTCTTC.